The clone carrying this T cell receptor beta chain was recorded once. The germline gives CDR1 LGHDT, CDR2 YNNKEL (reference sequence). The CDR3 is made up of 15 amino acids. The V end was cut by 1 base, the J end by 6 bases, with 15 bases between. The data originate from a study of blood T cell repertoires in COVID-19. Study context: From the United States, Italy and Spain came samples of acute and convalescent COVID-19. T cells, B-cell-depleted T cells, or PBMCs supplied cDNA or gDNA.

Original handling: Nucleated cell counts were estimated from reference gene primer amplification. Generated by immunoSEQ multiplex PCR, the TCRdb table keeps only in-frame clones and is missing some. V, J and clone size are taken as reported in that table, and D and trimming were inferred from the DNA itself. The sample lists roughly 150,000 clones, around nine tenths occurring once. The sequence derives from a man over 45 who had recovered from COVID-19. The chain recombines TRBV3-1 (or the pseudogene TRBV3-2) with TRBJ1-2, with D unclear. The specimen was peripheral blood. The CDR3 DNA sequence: TGTGCCAGCAGCCAAGTGTCACGGGTGTCGGATGGCTACACCTTC. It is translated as CASSQVSRVSDGYTF.